Listed below are T cell receptor beta chains from one sample, sequenced in a study of blood T cell repertoires in COVID-19. This table comes from immunoSEQ multiplex PCR, and its TCRdb copy is limited to in-frame clones, with some not included. The table records 180,000 or so clones, roughly 90% of them present only once. Sample: peripheral blood. Receptors were obtained from a woman between 45 and 60 years old with acute or convalescent COVID-19. Each CDR3 is given with its conserved first and last residue. Clone size is stated in some rows and not others, as once, few, many or a class when expanded.

J | V | length | size | CDR3
TRBJ1-2 | TRBV19 | 15 | few | CATTGTGFINYGYTF
TRBJ2-5 | TRBV5-6 | 12 | NA | CASSYGLETQYF
TRBJ1-1 | TRBV6-5 | 13 | NA | CASSYQGNTEAFF
TRBJ1-2 | TRBV18 | 16 | NA | CASSPPVTGDNYGYTF
TRBJ1-1 | TRBV29-1 | 15 | NA | CSAQILDRGGPEAFF
TRBJ2-4 | TRBV6-2/TRBV6-3 | 14 | NA | CASSSTGAKNIQYF
TRBJ2-7 | TRBV18 | 14 | NA | CASSPRQEDREQYF
TRBJ2-2 | TRBV11-2 | 15 | NA | CATRGGGWDTGELFF
TRBJ2-6 | TRBV19 | 16 | NA | CASSDPGASGANVLTF
TRBJ2-7 | TRBV23-1 | 15 | NA | CASSHQQGGSYEQYF
TRBJ2-3 | TRBV6-5 | 11 | NA | CASSTMDTQYF
TRBJ2-5 | TRBV7-2 | 13 | once | CASTRSYQETQYF
TRBJ1-3 | TRBV7-2 | 15 | NA | CASSLGPQGGNTIYF
TRBJ2-7 | TRBV6-4 | 15 | NA | CASIHGGRPKYEQYF
TRBJ2-1 | TRBV19 | 13 | once | CASSMASVVEQFF
TRBJ2-5 | TRBV6-6 | 14 | NA | CASSLRQGKETQYF
TRBJ2-7 | TRBV6-5 | 14 | once | CASSYASGGSEQYF
TRBJ2-6 | TRBV19 | 19 | few | CASSIFPVGGPSGANVLTF
TRBJ2-1 | TRBV7-2 | 12 | NA | CARFLGASEQFF
TRBJ2-1 | TRBV7-3 | 14 | NA | CASSLTRGSYEQFF
TRBJ2-1 | TRBV7-6 | 17 | once | CASSLGGLAADYNEQFF
TRBJ1-2 | TRBV9 | 14 | NA | CASSPSDSHYGYTF
TRBJ1-2 | TRBV4-3 | 15 | NA | CASSQAGTAFYGYTF
TRBJ2-3 | TRBV18 | 14 | NA | CASSSDSRTDTQYF
TRBJ1-2 | TRBV5-1 | 14 | NA | CASSLDQALQGYTF